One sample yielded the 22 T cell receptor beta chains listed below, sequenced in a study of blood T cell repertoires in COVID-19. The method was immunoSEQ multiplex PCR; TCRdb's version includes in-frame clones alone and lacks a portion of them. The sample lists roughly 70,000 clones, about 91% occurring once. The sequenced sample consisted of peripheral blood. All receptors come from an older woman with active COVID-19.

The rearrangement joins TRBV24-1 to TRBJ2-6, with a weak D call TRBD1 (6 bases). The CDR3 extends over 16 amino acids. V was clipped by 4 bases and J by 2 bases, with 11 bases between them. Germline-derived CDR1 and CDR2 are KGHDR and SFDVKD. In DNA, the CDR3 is TGTGCCACCAGTGACCCTAGGACAGCTGGGGCCAACGTCCTGACTTTC. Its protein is CATSDPRTAGANVLTF.

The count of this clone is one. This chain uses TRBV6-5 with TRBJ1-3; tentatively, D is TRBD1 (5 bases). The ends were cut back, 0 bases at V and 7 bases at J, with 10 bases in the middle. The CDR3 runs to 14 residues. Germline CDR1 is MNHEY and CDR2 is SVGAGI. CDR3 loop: CASSYSMKGNTIYF. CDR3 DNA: TGTGCCAGCAGTTACTCGATGAAGGGGAACACCATATATTTT.

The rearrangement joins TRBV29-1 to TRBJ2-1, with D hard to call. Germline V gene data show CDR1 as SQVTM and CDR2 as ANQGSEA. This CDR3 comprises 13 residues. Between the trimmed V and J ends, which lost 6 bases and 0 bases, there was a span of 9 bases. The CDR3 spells CSVLVGSYNEQFF. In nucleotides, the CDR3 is TGCAGCGTCCTGGTCGGCTCCTACAATGAGCAGTTCTTC.

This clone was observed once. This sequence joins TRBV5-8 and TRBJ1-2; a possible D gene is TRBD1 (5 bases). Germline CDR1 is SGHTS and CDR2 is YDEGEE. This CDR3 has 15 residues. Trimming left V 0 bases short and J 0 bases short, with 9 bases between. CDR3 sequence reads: CASSLGQLTNYGYTF. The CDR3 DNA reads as TGTGCCAGCAGCTTGGGACAGCTCACTAACTATGGCTACACCTTC.

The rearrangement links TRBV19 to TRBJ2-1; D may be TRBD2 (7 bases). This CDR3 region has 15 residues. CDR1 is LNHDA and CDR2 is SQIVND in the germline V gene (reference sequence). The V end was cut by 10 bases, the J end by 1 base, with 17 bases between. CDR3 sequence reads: CATTLGGGSYNEQFF. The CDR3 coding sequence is TGTGCCACCACCTTAGGGGGGGGGTCCTACAATGAGCAGTTCTTC. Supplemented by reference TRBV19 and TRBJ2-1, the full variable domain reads DGGITQSPKYLFRKEGQNVTLSCEQNLNHDAMYWYRQDPGQGLRLIYYSQIVNDFQKGDIAEGYSVSREKKESFPLTVTSAQKNPTAFYLCATTLGGGSYNEQFFGPGTRLTVL.

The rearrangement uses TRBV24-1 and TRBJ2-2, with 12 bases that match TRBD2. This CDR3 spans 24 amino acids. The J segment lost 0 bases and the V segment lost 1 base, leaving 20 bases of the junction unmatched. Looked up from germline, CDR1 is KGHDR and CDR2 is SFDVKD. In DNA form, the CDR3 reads TGTGCCACCAGTGATTTTAGTCGGACTAGCGGGACACCCCTGATCCAACCGAACACCGGGGAGCTGTTTTTT. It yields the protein CATSDFSRTSGTPLIQPNTGELFF.

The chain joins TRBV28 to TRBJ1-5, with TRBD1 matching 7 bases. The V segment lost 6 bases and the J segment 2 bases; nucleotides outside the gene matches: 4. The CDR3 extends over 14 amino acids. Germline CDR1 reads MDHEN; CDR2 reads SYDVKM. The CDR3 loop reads CASRQGGGNQPQHF. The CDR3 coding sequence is TGTGCCAGCAGGCAAGGGGGCGGCAATCAGCCCCAGCATTTT.

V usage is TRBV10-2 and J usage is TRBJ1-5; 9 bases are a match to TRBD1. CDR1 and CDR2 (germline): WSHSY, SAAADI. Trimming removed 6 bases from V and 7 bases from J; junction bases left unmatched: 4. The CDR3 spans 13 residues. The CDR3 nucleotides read TGCGCCAGCAGCGCGACAGGGGGACAGCCCCAGCATTTT. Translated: CASSATGGQPQHF.

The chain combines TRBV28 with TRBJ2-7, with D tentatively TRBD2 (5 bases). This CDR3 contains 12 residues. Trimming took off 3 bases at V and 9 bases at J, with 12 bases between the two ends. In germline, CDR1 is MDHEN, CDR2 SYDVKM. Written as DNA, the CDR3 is TGTGCCAGCAGTTTTCGGGGTGGGCGGCAGTACTTC. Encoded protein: CASSFRGGRQYF.

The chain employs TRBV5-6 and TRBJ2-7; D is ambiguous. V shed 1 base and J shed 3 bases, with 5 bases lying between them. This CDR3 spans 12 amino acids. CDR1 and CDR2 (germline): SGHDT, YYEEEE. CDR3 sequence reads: CASSLFLYEQYF. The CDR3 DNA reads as TGTGCCAGCAGCTTGTTCCTCTACGAGCAGTACTTC. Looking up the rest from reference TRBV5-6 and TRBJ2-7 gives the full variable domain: DAGVTQSPTHLIKTRGQQVTLRCSPKSGHDTVSWYQQALGQGPQFIFQYYEEEERQRGNFPDRFSGHQFPNYSSELNVNALLLGDSALYLCASSLFLYEQYFGPGTRLTVT.

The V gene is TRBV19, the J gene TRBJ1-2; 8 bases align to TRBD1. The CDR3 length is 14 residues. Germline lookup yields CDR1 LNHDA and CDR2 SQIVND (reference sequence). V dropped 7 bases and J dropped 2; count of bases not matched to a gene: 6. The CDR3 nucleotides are TGTGCCAGTAATTGGCAGGGGGCGAACTATGGCTACACCTTC. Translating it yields CASNWQGANYGYTF.

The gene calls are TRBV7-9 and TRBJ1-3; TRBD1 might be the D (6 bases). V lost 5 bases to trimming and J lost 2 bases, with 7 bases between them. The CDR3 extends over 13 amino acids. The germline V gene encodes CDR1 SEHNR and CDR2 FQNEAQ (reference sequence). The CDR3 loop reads CASSPGAGNTIYF. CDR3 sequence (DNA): TGTGCCAGCAGCCCAGGGGCTGGAAACACCATATATTTT.

CDR3 in amino acids: CASSDRGISPLHF. The CDR3 DNA is TGTGCCAGCTCCGACAGGGGAATATCACCCCTCCACTTT. V gene TRBV6-5 combines with J gene TRBJ1-6; TRBD1 matches at 8 bases. Trimming removed 8 bases from V and 10 bases from J; junction bases left unmatched: 7. Per germline, CDR1 MNHEY and CDR2 SVGAGI. CDR3 length equals 13 residues.

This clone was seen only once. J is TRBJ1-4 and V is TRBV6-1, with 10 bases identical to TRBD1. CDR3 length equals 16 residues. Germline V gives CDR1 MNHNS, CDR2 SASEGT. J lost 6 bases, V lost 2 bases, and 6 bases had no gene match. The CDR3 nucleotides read TGTGCCAGCAGTGAATCCAAGGGACAGGGGTATGAAAAACTGTTTTTT. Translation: CASSESKGQGYEKLFF.

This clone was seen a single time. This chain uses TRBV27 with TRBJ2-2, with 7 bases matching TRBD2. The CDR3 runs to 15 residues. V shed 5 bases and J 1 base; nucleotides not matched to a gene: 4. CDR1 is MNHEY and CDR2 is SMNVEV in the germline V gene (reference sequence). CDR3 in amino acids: CASSVSGMNTGELFF. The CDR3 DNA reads TGTGCCAGCAGTGTAAGCGGGATGAACACCGGGGAGCTGTTTTTT.

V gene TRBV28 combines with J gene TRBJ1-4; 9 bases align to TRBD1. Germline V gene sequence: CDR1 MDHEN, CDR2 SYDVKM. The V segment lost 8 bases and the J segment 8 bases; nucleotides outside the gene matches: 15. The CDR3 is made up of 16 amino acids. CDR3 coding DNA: TGTGCCAGCCAACCGGGACAGGGCCGGGTCGGGGAAAAACTGTTTTTT. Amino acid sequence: CASQPGQGRVGEKLFF.

CDR3 region: CASSGPKETQYF. CDR3 nucleotide sequence: TGTGCCAGCAGCGGGCCCAAAGAGACCCAGTACTTC. The chain uses TRBV7-8 and TRBJ2-5; D uncertain. V was shortened by 5 bases and J by 3 bases, with 7 bases between the two germline ends. Germline values: CDR1 SGHVS, CDR2 FQNEAQ. The length of the CDR3 is 12 residues.

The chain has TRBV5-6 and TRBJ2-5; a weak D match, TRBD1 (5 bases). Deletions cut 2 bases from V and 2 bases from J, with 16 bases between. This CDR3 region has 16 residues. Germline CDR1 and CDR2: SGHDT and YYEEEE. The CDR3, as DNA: TGTGCCAGCAGCTTAACACCAGACAGAAGACAAGAGACCCAGTACTTC. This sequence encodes CASSLTPDRRQETQYF.

CDR3 protein: CASSPGGPPYEQYF. The DNA for the CDR3 is TGTGCCAGCAGCCCCGGGGGGCCGCCCTACGAGCAGTACTTC. The J gene is TRBJ2-7, the V gene TRBV6-5; weak D call: TRBD2 (7 bases). The V end was cut by 6 bases, the J end by 2 bases, with 14 bases between. This CDR3 contains 14 residues. CDR1 MNHEY and CDR2 SVGAGI come from the germline V gene.

Here the CDR3 DNA reads TGCGCCAGCAGCCTTTTCCCCCAGGGGACGGGTACCGGGGAGCTGTTTTTT. Its protein is CASSLFPQGTGTGELFF. This chain uses TRBV4-1 with TRBJ2-2; a weak D match, TRBD1 (6 bases). The ends were cut back, 4 bases at V and 5 bases at J, with 20 bases in the middle. This CDR3 spans 17 amino acids. CDR1 is MGHRA and CDR2 is YSYEKL in the germline V gene.

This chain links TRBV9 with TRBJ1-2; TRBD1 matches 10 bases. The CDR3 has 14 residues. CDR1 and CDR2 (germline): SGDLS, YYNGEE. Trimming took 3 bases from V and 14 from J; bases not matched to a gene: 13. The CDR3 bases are TGTGCCAGCAGCGCCGGTGGGGGACAGGGGTCTGAAACCTTC. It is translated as CASSAGGGQGSETF.

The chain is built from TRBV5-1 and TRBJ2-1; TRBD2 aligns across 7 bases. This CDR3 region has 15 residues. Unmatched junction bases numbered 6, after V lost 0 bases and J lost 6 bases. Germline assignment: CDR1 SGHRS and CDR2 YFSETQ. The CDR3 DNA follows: TGCGCCAGCAGCTTGGTTGCGGGAGTCGGCAATGAGCAGTTCTTC. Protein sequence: CASSLVAGVGNEQFF.